This TCR beta chain was identified in a study of CD8 T cells in ankylosing spondylitis. Overall study results and limits: Past research had described some motif variants in reactive arthritis synovial fluid and blood. Apparently characteristic of ankylosing spondylitis blood was a TCR beta motif (under ten highly homologous variants).

Worth noting for this clonotype: As yet, its antigen is unknown.

The CDR3 loop spans 14 amino acids. The germline V gene encodes CDR1 MNHEY and CDR2 SVGAGI. V shed 4 bases and J shed 2 bases, with 8 bases lying between them. By quantitative 5'-RACE with molecular barcodes, the TCR beta libraries were made. Each CDR3 protein gets one entry after TCRdb re-called the 5' RACE reads with MiXCR. The sample holds some 700,000 distinct CDR3 sequences, 15% to 20% seen once. The source is a male donor with ankylosing spondylitis. This sequence joins TRBV6-5 and TRBJ2-2; D gene ambiguous. Specimen: blood, either unsorted or a sorted T cell fraction (not recorded which). This CDR3 is CASSFNGNTGELFF. CDR3 nucleotide sequence: TGTGCCAGCAGTTTTAACGGAAACACCGGGGAGCTGTTTTTT.